This T cell receptor beta chain came from a study of blood T cell repertoires in COVID-19 (dated by TCRdb to the early 2020s). Turning to the overall study: The collaborator samples originated in the United States, Italy and Spain and spanned the acute and convalescent phases of COVID-19. The prospective study material was composed of cDNA or gDNA derived from T cells, B-cell-depleted T cells, or PBMCs. The dataset comprised deeply sampled blood TCRbeta repertoires from subjects exposed to, actively infected with, or recovered from COVID-19. The repertoires were made available in a free public database intended to serve as a resource for research on the immune response to SARS-CoV-2. Samples were obtained from the ongoing ImmuneRACE study (first 160 participants) and from 1,000 to 1,500 subjects provided by 6 global collaborators. The sample metadata nearly always contained a de-identified subject ID, COVID-19 status, age in years and sex. Where HLA class I and class II types were available, the types were taken from metadata supplied by the sample provider, not from assay-based typing.

A word on this clone: Its antigen target is currently unknown. Per-base quality was not reported, and no clone a single base away is much larger than it.

Overall study outcomes, separate from this receptor: Clinical and demographic metadata were provided uncurated, with the amount varying by source and participant.

Measured from the cysteine to the phenylalanine, the CDR3 is 13 residues long. Only the CDR3 region is kept as DNA, spanning 39 bases read in frame from base 1. Sequences SGHDN (CDR1) and FVKESK (CDR2) are obtained from the germline V gene. V loses 4 bases, J loses 7 bases, and the germline ends lie 8 bases apart. Participants in the prospective study were aged roughly 18 to 89 years, lived in some 24 United States geographic areas, and enrolled through a virtual design. In the prospective study, cohorts were assigned on the basis of participant-reported clinical history obtained from a screening survey and a study questionnaire. Exposed participants were defined as having been in contact with someone with a PCR-confirmed or clinician-diagnosed COVID-19 case within 2 weeks of study entry. In the prospective study, whole blood, serum and a nasopharyngeal or oropharyngeal swab were collected from each participant by mobile phlebotomists. Prospective study participants could optionally give additional blood draws and questionnaires over an approximately two-month period. Before DNA extraction, blood samples from the prospective study were shipped at room temperature or frozen.

TCRbeta CDR3 regions were amplified from genomic DNA by means of the immunoSEQ Assay, a bias-controlled multiplex PCR. From the authors' description of their analysis: The number of nucleated cells in each sample was estimated from the amplification of reference gene primers within the assay. To quantify the absolute abundance of each unique TCRbeta CDR3 rearrangement, sequence reads were collapsed and filtered. For each sample, productive Simpson clonality was calculated as the square root of Simpson's diversity index over productive rearrangements. The table was pulled from immuneACCESS by TCRdb, which kept in-frame rearrangements only. Such tables lose some clones; where checked, under half of the loss comes from unresolved V genes, and the rest has no known cause. V, J and clone size were drawn from that table, and D and trimming were deduced from the DNA. This sample lists 430,000 or so clones; about 88% were detected once. The leading ten clones occupy 1.2% to 1.5% of the sample.

The receptor comes from a woman aged 18-29 years who had been exposed to COVID-19. Here the chain combines TRBV14 and TRBJ1-6; there is no confident call for the D gene. Specimen: PBMCs or T cells enriched from blood (not recorded which). CDR3 region: CASSPVGNSPLHF. The DNA sequence is as follows: TGTGCCAGCAGCCCAGTCGGGAATTCACCCCTCCACTTT.